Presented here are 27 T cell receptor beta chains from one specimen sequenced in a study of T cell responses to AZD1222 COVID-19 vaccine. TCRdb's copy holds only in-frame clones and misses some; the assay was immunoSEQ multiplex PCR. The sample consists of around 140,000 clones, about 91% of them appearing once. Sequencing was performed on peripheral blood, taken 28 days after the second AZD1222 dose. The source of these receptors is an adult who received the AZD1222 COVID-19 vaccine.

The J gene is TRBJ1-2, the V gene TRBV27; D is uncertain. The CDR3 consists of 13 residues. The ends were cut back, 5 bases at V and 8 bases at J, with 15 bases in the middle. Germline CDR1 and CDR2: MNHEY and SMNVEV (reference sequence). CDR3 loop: CASSPGKATGYTF. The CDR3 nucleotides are TGTGCCAGCAGTCCGGGAAAAGCTACCGGCTACACCTTC.

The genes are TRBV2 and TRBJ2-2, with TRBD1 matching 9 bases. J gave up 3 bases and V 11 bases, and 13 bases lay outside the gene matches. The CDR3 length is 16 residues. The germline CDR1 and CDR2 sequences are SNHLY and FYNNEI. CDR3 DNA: TGTGCCGGGGACCGATGGACAGGGGCGGACACCGGGGAGCTGTTTTTT. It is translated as CAGDRWTGADTGELFF.

CDR3 sequence (DNA): TGTGCCAGCAGTTTAGGGACAGGGCCCTACACCTTC. This translates into CASSLGTGPYTF. The chain carries TRBV12-3 or TRBV12-4 and TRBJ1-2; TRBD1 agrees at 8 bases. V was pared by 1 base and J by 10 bases, with 2 bases of the junction left unmatched. CDR3 length: 12 amino acids.

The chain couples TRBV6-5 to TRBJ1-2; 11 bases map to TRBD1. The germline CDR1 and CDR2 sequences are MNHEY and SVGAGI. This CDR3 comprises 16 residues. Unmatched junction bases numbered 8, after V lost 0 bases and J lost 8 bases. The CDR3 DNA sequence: TGTGCCAGCAGTTACTCATCGGGACAGGGGGTCGAAGGCTACACCTTC. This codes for CASSYSSGQGVEGYTF.

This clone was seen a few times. Written as DNA, the CDR3 is TGTGCCAGCAGTAGGGCAGCACAAGAGACCCAGTACTTC. Amino acids: CASSRAAQETQYF. The chain recombines TRBV6-5 with TRBJ2-5; D ambiguous. Germline CDR1 is MNHEY and CDR2 is SVGAGI. The CDR3 has 13 amino acids. With 5 bases removed from V and 2 bases from J, the gap between germline ends came to 9 bases.

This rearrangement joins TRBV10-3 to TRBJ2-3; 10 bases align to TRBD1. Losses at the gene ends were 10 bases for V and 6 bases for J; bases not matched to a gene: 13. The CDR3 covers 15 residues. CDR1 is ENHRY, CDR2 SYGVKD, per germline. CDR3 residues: CATGAPGTGVDTQYF. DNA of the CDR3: TGTGCCACCGGGGCCCCCGGGACAGGGGTCGATACGCAGTATTTT.

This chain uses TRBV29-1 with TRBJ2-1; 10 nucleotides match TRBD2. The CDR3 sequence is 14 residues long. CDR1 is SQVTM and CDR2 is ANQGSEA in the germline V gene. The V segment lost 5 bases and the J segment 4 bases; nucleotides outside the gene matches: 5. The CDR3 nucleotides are TGCAGCGTTTCGGGACTAGCGAAGTACAATGAGCAGTTCTTC. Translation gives CSVSGLAKYNEQFF.

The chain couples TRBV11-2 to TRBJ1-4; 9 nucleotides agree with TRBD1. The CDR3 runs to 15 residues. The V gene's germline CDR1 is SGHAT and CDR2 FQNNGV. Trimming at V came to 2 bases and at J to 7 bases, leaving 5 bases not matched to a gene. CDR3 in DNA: TGTGCCAGCAGCTTACCGGGACAGGGAAGTGAAAAACTGTTTTTT. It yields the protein CASSLPGQGSEKLFF.

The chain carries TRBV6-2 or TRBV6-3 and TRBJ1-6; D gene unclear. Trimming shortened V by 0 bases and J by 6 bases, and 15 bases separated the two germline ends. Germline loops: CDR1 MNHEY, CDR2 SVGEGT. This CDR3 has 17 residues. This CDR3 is CASSYSGNGRGNSPLHF. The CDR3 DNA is TGTGCCAGCAGTTACTCTGGGAACGGTAGAGGTAATTCACCCCTCCACTTT.

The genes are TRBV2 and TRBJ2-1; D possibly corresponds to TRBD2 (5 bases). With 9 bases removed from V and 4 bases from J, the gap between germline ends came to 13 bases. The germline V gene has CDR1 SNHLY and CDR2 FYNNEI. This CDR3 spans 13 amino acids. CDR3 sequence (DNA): TGTGCCAGACGGCCCCGAGGGTACAATGAGCAGTTCTTC. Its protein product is CARRPRGYNEQFF.

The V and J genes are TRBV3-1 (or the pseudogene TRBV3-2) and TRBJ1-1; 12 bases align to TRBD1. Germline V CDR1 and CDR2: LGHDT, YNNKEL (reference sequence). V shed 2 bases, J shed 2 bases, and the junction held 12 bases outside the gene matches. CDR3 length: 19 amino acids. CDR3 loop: CASSQSGTGGRSVNTEAFF. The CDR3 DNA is TGTGCCAGCAGCCAATCCGGGACAGGGGGCCGGTCGGTTAACACTGAAGCTTTCTTT.

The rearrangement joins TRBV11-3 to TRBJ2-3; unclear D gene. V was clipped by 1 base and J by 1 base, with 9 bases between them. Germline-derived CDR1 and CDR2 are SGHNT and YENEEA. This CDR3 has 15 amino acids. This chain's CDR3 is CASSLVWSGTDTQYF. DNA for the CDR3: TGTGCCAGCAGCTTAGTCTGGAGTGGCACAGATACGCAGTATTTT.

For the CDR3, the DNA is TGTGCTAGTGGTTTGGTACCGGAGGGATCAAATACGCAGTATTTT. It translates to CASGLVPEGSNTQYF. The rearrangement links TRBV12-5 to TRBJ2-3, with D maybe TRBD2 (6 bases). The CDR3 runs 15 residues. Trimming removed 0 bases from V and 7 bases from J, with 14 bases in between. The germline CDR1 and CDR2 sequences are LGHNT and FRNRAP.

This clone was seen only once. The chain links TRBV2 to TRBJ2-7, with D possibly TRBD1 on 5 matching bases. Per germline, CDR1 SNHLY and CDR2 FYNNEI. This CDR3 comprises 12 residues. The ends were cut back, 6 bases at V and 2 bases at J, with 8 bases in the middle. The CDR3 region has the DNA TGTGCCAGCAGAAGGGGTACCTACGAGCAGTACTTC. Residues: CASRRGTYEQYF.

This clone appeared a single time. The CDR3 nucleotides are TGCGCCAGCAGCCGAACCAGGGGGGATAATTCACCCCTCCACTTT. This translates into CASSRTRGDNSPLHF. The chain combines TRBV5-1 with TRBJ1-6, with 7 bases that match TRBD1. The CDR3 runs to 15 residues. The germline V gene has CDR1 SGHRS and CDR2 YFSETQ. J lost 5 bases, V lost 4 bases, and 6 bases had no gene match. Full variable domain (remainder filled in from reference TRBV5-1 and TRBJ1-6): KAGVTQTPRYLIKTRGQQVTLSCSPISGHRSVSWYQQTPGQGLQFLFEYFSETQRNKGNFPGRFSGRQFSNSRSEMNVSTLELGDSALYLCASSRTRGDNSPLHFGNGTRLTVT.

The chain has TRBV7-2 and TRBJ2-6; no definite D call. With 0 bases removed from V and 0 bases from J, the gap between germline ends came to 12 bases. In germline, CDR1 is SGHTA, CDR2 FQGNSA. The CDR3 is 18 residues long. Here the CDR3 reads CASSLARLSSSGANVLTF. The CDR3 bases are TGTGCCAGCAGCTTAGCGAGGCTGTCTTCCTCTGGGGCCAACGTCCTGACTTTC.

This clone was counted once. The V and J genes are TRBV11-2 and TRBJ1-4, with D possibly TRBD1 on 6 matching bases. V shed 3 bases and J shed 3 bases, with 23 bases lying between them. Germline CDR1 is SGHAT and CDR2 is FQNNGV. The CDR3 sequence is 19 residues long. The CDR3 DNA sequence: TGTGCCAGCAGCTTGAGGGGGGTTTTCAACGTTCCCTCTAATGAAAAACTGTTTTTT. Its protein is CASSLRGVFNVPSNEKLFF.

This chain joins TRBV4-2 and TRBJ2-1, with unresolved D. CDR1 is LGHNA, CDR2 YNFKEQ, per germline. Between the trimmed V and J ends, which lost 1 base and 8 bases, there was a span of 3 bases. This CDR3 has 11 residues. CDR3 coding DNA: TGTGCCAGCAGCCAAGGGGATGAGCAGTTCTTC. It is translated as CASSQGDEQFF.

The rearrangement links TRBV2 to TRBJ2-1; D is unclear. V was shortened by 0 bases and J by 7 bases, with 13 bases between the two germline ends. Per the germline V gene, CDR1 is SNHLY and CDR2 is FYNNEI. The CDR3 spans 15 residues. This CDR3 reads CASSEALVILNEQFF. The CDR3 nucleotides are TGTGCCAGCAGTGAAGCATTGGTAATCCTGAATGAGCAGTTCTTC.

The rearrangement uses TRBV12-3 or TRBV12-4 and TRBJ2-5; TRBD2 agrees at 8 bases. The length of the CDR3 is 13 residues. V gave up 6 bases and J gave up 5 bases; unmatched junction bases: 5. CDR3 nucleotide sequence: TGTGCCAGCAGCGGGGGGGCCCGGGAGACCCAGTACTTC. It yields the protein CASSGGARETQYF.

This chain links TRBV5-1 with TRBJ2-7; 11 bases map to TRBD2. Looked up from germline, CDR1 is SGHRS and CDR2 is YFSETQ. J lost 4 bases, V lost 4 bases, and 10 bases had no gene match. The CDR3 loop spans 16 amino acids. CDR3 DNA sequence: TGCGCCAGCAGCCTTACTAGCGGGGGATACGCTTACGAGCAGTACTTC. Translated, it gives CASSLTSGGYAYEQYF.

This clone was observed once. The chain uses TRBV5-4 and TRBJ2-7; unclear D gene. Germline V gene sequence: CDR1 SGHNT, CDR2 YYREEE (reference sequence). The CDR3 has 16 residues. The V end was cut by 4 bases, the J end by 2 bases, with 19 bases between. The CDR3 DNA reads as TGTGCCAGCAGCCAAGAATTGAAGACTGGTCCCTACGAGCAGTACTTC. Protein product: CASSQELKTGPYEQYF.

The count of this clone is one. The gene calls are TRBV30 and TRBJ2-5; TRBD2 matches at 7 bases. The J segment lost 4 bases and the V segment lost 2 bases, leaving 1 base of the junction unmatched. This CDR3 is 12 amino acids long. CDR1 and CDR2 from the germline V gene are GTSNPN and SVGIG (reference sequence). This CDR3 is CAWSIAGETQYF. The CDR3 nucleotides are TGTGCCTGGAGTATAGCGGGAGAGACCCAGTACTTC.

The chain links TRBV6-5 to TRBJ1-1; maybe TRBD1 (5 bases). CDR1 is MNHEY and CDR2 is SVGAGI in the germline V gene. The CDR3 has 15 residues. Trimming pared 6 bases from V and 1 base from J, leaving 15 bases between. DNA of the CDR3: TGTGCCAGCAGAAAACCGGGGACGGAGAACACTGAAGCTTTCTTT. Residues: CASRKPGTENTEAFF.

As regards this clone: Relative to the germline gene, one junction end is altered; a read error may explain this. The CDR3 reads CAWFFGGVAF. In DNA, the CDR3 is TGTGCCTGGTTCTTTGGGGGTGTCGCCTTC. The chain is built from TRBV30 and TRBJ1-2; perhaps TRBD1 as D (5 bases). The CDR3 consists of 10 residues. Germline CDR1 is GTSNPN and CDR2 is SVGIG (reference sequence).

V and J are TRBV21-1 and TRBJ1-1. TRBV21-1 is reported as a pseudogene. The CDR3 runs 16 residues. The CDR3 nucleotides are TGTGCCAGCAATCCGAGGGAGCCTGACATGAACACTGAAGCTTTCTTT. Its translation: CASNPREPDMNTEAFF.

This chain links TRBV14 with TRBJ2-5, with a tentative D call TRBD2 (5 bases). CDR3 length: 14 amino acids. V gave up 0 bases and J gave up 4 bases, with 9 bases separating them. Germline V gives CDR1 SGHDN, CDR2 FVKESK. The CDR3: CASSQDLAGETQYF. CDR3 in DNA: TGTGCCAGCAGCCAAGATCTTGCGGGAGAGACCCAGTACTTC.